This TCR beta chain appears in the sequencing data of a study of cytomegalovirus exposure and HLA in healthy donors. TCRdb keeps only in-frame clones here, not all; method: immunoSEQ multiplex PCR. The table shows under 85,000 clones, with 94% occurring only once. This CDR3 region has 14 residues. Per the germline V gene, CDR1 is MDHEN and CDR2 is SYDVKM. Trimming took 6 bases from V and 3 from J; bases not matched to a gene: 3. This rearrangement joins TRBV28 to TRBJ2-7, with 12 bases identical to TRBD2. The sequencing input was PBMCs. The TCR sequence derives from a woman between 18 and 30 years old in good health and CMV-seronegative. The CDR3: CASRGLAGLYEQYF. In DNA form, the CDR3 reads TGTGCCAGCAGAGGACTAGCGGGACTCTACGAGCAGTACTTC.